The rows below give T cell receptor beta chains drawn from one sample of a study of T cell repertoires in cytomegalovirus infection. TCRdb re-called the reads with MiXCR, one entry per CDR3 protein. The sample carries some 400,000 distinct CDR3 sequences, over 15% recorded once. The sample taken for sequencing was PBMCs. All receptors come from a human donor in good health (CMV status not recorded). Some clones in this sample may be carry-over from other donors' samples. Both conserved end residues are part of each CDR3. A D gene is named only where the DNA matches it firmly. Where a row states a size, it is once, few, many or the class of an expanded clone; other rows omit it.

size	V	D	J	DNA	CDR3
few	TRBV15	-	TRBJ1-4	TGTGCCACCAGCAGAGATTTACTGGAAAAACTGTTTTTT	CATSRDLLEKLFF
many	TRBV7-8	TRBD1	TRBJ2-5	TGTGCCAGCAGCTTAGGGACAGGGAAGGGAGAGACCCAGTACTTC	CASSLGTGKGETQYF
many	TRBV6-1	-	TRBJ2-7	TGTGCCAGCAGCTCTGGGACAAGAGCCTACGAGCAGTACTTC	CASSSGTRAYEQYF
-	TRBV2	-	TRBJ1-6	TGTGCCAGTGGGGAAAAAAGCTCCTATAATTCACCCCTCCACTTT	CASGEKSSYNSPLHF
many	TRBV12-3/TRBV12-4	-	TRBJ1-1	TGTGCCAGCAGTCGAACCTCGCCCCTTAACACTGAAGCTTTCTTT	CASSRTSPLNTEAFF
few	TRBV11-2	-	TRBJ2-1	TGTGCCAGCAGCTCACCTCTTTGGCGGTCCTACAATGAGCAGTTCTTC	CASSSPLWRSYNEQFF
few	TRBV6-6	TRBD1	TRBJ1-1	TGTGCCAGCAGAGAGGGACAGGGGCGGACTTTCTTT	CASREGQGRTFF
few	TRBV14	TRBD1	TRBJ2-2	TGTGCCAGCAGCCACCCAAGATCGACAGGGTGGACCGGGGAGCTGTTTTTT	CASSHPRSTGWTGELFF
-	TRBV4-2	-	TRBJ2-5	TGTGCCAGCAGCCATGAACCGGGACGGGGAGAGACCCAGTACTTC	CASSHEPGRGETQYF
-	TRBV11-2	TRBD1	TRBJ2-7	TGTGCCAGCAGCGTCTCCGGGACAGGGAGAGGCGAGCAGTACTTC	CASSVSGTGRGEQYF
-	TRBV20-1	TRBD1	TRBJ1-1	TGCAGTGCTAGAGATAGACCGGGACAGGGGAACACTGAAGCTTTCTTT	CSARDRPGQGNTEAFF
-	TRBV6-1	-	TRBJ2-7	TGTGCCAGCCGCAGCCGGTACGAACGGGGGCCCTACGAGCAGTACTTC	CASRSRYERGPYEQYF
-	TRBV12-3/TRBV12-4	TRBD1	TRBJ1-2	TGTGCCAGCAGCCCCACAGGGGATGGTAACTATGGCTACACCTTC	CASSPTGDGNYGYTF
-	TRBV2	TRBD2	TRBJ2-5	TGTGCCAGCAGAGGGACTAGAGGTCAAGAGACCCAGTACTTC	CASRGTRGQETQYF
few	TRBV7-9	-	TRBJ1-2	TGTGCCAGCAGCCCAGGACCCACCTGGGGCTACACCTTC	CASSPGPTWGYTF
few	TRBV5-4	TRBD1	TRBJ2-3	TGTGCCATACGCAGAGGGACAGGGACAGATACGCAGTATTTT	CAIRRGTGTDTQYF
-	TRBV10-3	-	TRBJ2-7	TGTACCATCAGTGGGGGGGCAGCGAACCCAGGAAGCTACGAGCAGTACTTC	CTISGGAANPGSYEQYF
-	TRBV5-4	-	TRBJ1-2	TGTGCCAGCAGCTTGGGACGTAATGGCTACACCTTC	CASSLGRNGYTF
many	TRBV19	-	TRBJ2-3	TGTGCCAGTAGTCCCACCAGAGTCGCCGCTAGCACAGATACGCAGTATTTT	CASSPTRVAASTDTQYF
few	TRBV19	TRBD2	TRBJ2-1	TGTGCCAGTCGACTAGCGGGAGGGCCATACAATGAGCAGTTCTTC	CASRLAGGPYNEQFF
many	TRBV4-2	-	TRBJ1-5	TGTGCCAGCAGCGGTGGGGCGACTGATCAGCCCCAGCATTTT	CASSGGATDQPQHF
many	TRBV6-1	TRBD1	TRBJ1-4	TGTGCCAGCAGTGTGACAGGGGGCGTACAGGCAACTAATGAAAAACTGTTTTTT	CASSVTGGVQATNEKLFF
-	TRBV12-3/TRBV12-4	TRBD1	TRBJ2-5	TGTGCCAGCAGTTCGGGGACAGCATCCCAAGAGACCCAGTACTTC	CASSSGTASQETQYF
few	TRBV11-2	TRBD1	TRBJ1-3	TGTGCCAGCAGAAAAGCCGGACAGGCAAACACCATATATTTT	CASRKAGQANTIYF
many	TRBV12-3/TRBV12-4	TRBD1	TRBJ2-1	TGTGCCAGCAGCCGAAACAGGGGATATGAGCAGTTCTTC	CASSRNRGYEQFF
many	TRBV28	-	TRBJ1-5	TGTGCCAGCAGCCCAAGGGGGGGAGGCCAGCCCCAGCATTTT	CASSPRGGGQPQHF
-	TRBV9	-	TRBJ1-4	TGTGCCAGCAGCGTAGGAGCGGGGCCTCAAGAACTGTTTTTT	CASSVGAGPQELFF
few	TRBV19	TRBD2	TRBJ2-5	TGTGCCAGTAGTATACTAGCGGGAGGTGAGACCCAGTACTTC	CASSILAGGETQYF
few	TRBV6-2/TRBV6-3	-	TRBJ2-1	TGTGCCAGCAGAACAGTCTACAATGAGCAGTTCTTC	CASRTVYNEQFF
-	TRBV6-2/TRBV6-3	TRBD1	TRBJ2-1	TGTGCCAGCAGGAGGACAGGGGACTCCTACAATGAGCAGTTCTTC	CASRRTGDSYNEQFF
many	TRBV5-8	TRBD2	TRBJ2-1	TGTGCCAGCAGCTTTGGGACTAGTGTTTACAATGAGCAGTTCTTC	CASSFGTSVYNEQFF
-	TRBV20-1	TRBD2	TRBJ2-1	TGCAGTGCTAGAGATCTCCTAGCGGGGGGGTATGATGAGCAGTTCTTC	CSARDLLAGGYDEQFF
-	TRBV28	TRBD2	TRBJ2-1	TGTGCCAGCAGGCCCCAAGCTAGCGGGGGGCCCTGGGATGAGCAGTTCTTC	CASRPQASGGPWDEQFF
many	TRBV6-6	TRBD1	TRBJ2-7	TGTGCCAGCAGTTACTCGAGGTTGACAGGGCTGACGGACGAGCAGTACTTC	CASSYSRLTGLTDEQYF
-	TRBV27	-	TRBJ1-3	TGTGCCAGCCGCGATCGGATGACACCTGGAAACACCATATATTTT	CASRDRMTPGNTIYF
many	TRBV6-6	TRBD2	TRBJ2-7	TGTGCCAGCAGTTATCTAGCGGGGGCAGAATACGAGCAGTACTTC	CASSYLAGAEYEQYF
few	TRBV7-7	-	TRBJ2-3	TGTGCCAGCAGCTCAATAGTGGGGGGGCCAGATACGCAGTATTTT	CASSSIVGGPDTQYF
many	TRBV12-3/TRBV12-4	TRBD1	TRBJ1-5	TGTGCCAGCAGTTTTAGACAGGGTCTTCAGCCCCAGCATTTT	CASSFRQGLQPQHF
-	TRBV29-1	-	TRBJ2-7	TGCAGCGTTGAAGGCCTGTTGGGCCGGGGGGCGTCCTACGAGCAGTACTTC	CSVEGLLGRGASYEQYF
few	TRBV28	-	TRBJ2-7	TGTGCCAGCAGTTTATCCGGGCCGCAATACGAGCAGTACTTC	CASSLSGPQYEQYF
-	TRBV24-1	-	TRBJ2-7	TGTGCCACCAAGGGACGCCCAGAAGGGTACGAGCAGTACTTC	CATKGRPEGYEQYF
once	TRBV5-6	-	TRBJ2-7	TGTGCCAGCAGCAGGTGGAGGGAGCAGTACTTC	CASSRWREQYF
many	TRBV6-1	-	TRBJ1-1	TGTGCCAGCAGTGATAGTTGGGACACTGAAGCTTTCTTT	CASSDSWDTEAFF
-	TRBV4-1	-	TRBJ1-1	TGCGCCAGCAGCCAAGCCCCCTGGAGGGGTGGGAAGAACACTGAAGCTTTCTTT	CASSQAPWRGGKNTEAFF
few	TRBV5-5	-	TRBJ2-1	TGTGCCAGCAGCCCCGACACTCGAAAGCAGTTCTTC	CASSPDTRKQFF
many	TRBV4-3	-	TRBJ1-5	TGCGCCAGCAGCCAAGATCATCAGGGCCTATGGCCCCAGCATTTT	CASSQDHQGLWPQHF
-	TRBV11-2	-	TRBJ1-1	TGTGCCAGCAGCCTTCTGACAGCAAACGAAGCTTTCTTT	CASSLLTANEAFF
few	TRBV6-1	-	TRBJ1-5	TGTGCCAGCGGTGGGGCAGGCCAAAATCAGCCCCAGCATTTT	CASGGAGQNQPQHF
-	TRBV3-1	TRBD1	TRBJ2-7	TGTGCCAGCAGCCCATGGAACAGGGGGACTTCCTACGAGCAGTACTTC	CASSPWNRGTSYEQYF
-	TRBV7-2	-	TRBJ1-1	TGTGCCAGCAGCTTTTTAGGCGGCACTGAAGCTTTCTTT	CASSFLGGTEAFF